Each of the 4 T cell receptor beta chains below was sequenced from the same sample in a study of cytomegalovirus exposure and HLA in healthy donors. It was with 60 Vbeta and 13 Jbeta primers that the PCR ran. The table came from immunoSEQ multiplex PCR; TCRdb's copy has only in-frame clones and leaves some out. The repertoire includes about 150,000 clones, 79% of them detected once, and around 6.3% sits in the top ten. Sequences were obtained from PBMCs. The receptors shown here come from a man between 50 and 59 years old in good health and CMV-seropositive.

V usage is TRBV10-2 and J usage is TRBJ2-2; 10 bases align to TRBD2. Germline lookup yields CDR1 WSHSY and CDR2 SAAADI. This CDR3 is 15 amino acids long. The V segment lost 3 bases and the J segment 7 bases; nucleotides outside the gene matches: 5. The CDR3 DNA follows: TGCGCCAGCAGTGACCTAGCGGGAGTGGTCGGGGAGCTGTTTTTT. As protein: CASSDLAGVVGELFF.

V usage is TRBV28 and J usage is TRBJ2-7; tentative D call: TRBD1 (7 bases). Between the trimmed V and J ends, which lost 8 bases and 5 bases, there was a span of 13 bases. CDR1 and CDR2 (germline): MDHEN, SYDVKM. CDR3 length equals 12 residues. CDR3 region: CASLGRGDEQYF. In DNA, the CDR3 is TGTGCCAGCCTGGGCAGGGGGGACGAGCAGTACTTC.

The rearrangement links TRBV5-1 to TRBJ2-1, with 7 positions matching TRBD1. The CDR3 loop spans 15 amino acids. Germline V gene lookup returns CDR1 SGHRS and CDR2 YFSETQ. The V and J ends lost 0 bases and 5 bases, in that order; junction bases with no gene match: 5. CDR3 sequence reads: CASSLGGTANNEQFF. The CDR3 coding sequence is TGCGCCAGCAGCTTGGGGGGGACAGCTAACAATGAGCAGTTCTTC.

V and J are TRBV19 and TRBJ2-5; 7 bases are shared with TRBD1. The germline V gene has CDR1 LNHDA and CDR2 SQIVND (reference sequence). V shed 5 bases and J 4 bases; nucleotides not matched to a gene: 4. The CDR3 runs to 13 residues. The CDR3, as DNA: TGTGCCAGTAGTGTCAACAGGGGAGAGACCCAGTACTTC. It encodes CASSVNRGETQYF.